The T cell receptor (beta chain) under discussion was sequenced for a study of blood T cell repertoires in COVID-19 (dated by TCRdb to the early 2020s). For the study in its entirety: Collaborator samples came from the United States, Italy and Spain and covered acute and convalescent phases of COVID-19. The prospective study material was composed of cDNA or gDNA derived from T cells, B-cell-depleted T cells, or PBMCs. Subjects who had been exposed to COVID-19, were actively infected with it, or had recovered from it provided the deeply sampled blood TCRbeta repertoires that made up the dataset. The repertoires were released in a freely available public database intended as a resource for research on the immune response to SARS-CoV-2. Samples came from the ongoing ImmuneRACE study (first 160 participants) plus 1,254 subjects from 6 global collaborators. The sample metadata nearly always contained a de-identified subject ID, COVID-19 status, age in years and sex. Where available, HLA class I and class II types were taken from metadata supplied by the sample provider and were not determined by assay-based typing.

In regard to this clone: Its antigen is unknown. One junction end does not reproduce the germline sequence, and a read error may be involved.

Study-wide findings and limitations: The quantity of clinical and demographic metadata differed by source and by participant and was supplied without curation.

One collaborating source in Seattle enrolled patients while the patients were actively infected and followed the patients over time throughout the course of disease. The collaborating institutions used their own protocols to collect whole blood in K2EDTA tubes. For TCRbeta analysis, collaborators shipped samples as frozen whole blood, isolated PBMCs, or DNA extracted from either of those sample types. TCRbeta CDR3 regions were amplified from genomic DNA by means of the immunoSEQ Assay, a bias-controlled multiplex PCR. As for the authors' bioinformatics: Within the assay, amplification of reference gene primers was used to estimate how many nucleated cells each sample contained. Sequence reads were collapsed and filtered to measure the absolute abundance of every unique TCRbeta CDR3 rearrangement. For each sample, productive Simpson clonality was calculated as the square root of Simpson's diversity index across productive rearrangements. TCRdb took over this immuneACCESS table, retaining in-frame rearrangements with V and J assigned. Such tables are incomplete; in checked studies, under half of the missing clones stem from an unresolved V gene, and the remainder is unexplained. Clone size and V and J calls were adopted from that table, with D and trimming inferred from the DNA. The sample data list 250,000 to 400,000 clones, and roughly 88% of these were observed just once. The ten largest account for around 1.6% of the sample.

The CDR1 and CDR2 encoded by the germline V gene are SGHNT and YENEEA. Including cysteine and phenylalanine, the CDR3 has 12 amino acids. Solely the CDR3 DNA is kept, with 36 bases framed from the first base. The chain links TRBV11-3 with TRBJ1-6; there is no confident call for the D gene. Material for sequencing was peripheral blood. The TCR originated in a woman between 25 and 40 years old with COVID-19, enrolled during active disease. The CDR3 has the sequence CASTLPGSPLHF. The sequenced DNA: TGTGCCAGCACCTTACCAGGCTCACCCCTCCACTTT. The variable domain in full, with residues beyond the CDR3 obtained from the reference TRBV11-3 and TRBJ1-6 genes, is EAGVVQSPRYKIIEKKQPVAFWCNPISGHNTLYWYLQNLGQGPELLIRYENEEAVDDSQLPKDRFSAERLKGVDSTLKIQPAELGDSAVYLCASTLPGSPLHFGNGTRLTVT.